This T cell receptor (beta chain) was documented in a study of control samples from healthy donors and cancer patients. Germline CDR1 LNHDA, CDR2 SQIVND (reference sequence). V shed 4 bases and J shed 0 bases, with 7 bases lying between them. The CDR3 is made up of 14 amino acids. Only in-frame clones appear in the TCRdb table, and some are missing; sequencing was by immunoSEQ multiplex PCR. Of 95,000 to 100,000 clones listed, approximately 90% are singletons. Material: blood. V is TRBV19 and J is TRBJ2-1, with D perhaps TRBD1 (6 bases). This TCR was sampled from a young man in good health. The DNA for the CDR3 is TGTGCCAGTAGTAAAGGGGGCTCCTACAATGAGCAGTTCTTC. Translation gives CASSKGGSYNEQFF. Full variable domain (rest looked up from reference TRBV19 and TRBJ2-1): DGGITQSPKYLFRKEGQNVTLSCEQNLNHDAMYWYRQDPGQGLRLIYYSQIVNDFQKGDIAEGYSVSREKKESFPLTVTSAQKNPTAFYLCASSKGGSYNEQFFGPGTRLTVL.